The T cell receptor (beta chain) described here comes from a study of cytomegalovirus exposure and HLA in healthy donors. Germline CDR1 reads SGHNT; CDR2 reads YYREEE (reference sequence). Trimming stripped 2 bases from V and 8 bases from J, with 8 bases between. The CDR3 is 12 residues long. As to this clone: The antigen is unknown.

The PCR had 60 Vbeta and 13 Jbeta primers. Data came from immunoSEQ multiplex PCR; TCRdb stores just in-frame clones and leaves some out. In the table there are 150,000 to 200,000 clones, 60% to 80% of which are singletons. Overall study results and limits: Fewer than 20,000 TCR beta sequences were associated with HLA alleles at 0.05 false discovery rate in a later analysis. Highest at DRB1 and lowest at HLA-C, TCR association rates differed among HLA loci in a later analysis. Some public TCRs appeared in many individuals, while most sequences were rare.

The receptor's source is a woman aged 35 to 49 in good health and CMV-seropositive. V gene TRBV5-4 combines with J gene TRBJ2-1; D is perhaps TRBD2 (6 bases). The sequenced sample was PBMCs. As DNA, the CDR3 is TGTGCCAGCAGCTTCGGACTACATGAGCAGTTCTTC. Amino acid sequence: CASSFGLHEQFF.